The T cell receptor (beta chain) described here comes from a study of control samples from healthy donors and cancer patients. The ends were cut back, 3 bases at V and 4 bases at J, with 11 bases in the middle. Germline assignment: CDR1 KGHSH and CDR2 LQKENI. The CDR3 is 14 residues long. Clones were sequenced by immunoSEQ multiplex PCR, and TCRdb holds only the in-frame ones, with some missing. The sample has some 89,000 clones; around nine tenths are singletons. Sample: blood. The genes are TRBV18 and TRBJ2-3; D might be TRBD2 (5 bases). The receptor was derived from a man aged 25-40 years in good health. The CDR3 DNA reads TGTGCCAGCTCACCGCGAGGTAGCGCAGATACGCAGTATTTT. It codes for CASSPRGSADTQYF.